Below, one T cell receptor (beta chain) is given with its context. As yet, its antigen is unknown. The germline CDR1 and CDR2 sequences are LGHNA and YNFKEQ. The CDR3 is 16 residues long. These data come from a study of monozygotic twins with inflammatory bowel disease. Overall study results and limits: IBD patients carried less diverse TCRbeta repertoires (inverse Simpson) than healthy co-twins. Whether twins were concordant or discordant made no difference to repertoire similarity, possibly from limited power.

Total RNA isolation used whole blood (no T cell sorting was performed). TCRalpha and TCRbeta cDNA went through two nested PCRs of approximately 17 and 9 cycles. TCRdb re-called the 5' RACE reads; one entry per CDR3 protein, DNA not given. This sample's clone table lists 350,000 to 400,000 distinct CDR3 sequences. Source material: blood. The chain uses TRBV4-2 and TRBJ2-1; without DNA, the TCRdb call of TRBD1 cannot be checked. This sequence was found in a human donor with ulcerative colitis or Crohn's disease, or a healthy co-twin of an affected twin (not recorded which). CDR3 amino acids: CASSQDEGQGTNEQFF.